The next 5 T cell receptor beta chains were all read from a single sample in a study of kidney transplant recipient with SARS-CoV-2 infection. TCRdb passed the reads through MiXCR, listing each CDR3 protein once. The sample lists under 250,000 distinct CDR3 sequences, more than 25% occurring once. This material consisted of a blood sample, taken at baseline and between days 110 and 120 from a kidney transplant recipient. These receptors originate from a young adult male patient who had COVID-19 and was a kidney transplant recipient. The graft donor may have contributed some T cells.

In its sample, this clonotype was seen a few times. The rearrangement joins TRBV6-2 or TRBV6-3 to TRBJ2-7, with 7 positions matching TRBD1. The V gene end was trimmed by 0 bases and the J gene end by 11 bases; junction bases not matched to a gene: 4. This CDR3 has 12 residues. Per the germline V gene, CDR1 is MNHEY and CDR2 is SVGEGT. The CDR3 is CASSYSLQGKYF. CDR3 coding DNA: TGTGCCAGCAGTTACTCGCTACAGGGGAAGTACTTC.

This clonotype was seen at least ten times. This chain uses TRBV24-1 with TRBJ1-2; no firm D call. The CDR3 contains 12 residues. The ends were cut back, 2 bases at V and 6 bases at J, with 6 bases in the middle. Germline CDR1 is KGHDR and CDR2 is SFDVKD. The CDR3 region is CATSDYGNGYTF. The CDR3 nucleotides are TGTGCCACCAGTGATTATGGGAATGGCTACACCTTC.

This clonotype was detected ten times or more. The rearrangement joins TRBV6-2 or TRBV6-3 to TRBJ2-5; 7 nucleotides align to TRBD2. V shed 5 bases, J shed 4 bases, and the junction held 7 bases outside the gene matches. The CDR3 loop spans 14 amino acids. Germline V gene lookup returns CDR1 MNHEY and CDR2 SVGEGT. The CDR3 spells CASSRSGGTETQYF. CDR3 nucleotides: TGTGCCAGCAGTCGTTCGGGAGGCACAGAGACCCAGTACTTC.

This clonotype was recorded at least ten times. The V and J genes are TRBV6-2 or TRBV6-3 and TRBJ2-1; possibly TRBD1 for D (6 bases). Trimming took 6 bases from V and 8 from J, leaving 14 bases between them. Germline CDR1 reads MNHEY; CDR2 reads SVGEGT. The CDR3 is 13 amino acids. CDR3 amino acids: CASRLGAGHEQFF. The CDR3 coding sequence is TGTGCCAGCAGGTTGGGGGCGGGCCATGAGCAGTTCTTC.

This clonotype was counted ten times or more. The genes are TRBV18 and TRBJ2-5; TRBD2 might be the D (5 bases). The germline V gene encodes CDR1 KGHSH and CDR2 LQKENI. V lost 3 bases, J lost 5 bases, and 16 bases lay in between. The CDR3 extends over 15 amino acids. The CDR3 DNA is TGTGCCAGCTCACCCCCCTCGAGGGTCGGGGAGACCCAGTACTTC. This encodes CASSPPSRVGETQYF.